This paragraph reports one T cell receptor beta chain. These data come from a study of blood T cell repertoires in COVID-19. About the study: Specimens from acute and convalescent COVID-19 originated in the United States, Italy and Spain. T cells, B-cell-depleted T cells, or PBMCs supplied cDNA or gDNA.

The table came from immunoSEQ multiplex PCR; TCRdb's copy has only in-frame clones and leaves some out. The top ten clones hold roughly 15% of a sample with more than 60,000 clones, roughly 90% of them seen once. CDR3 length equals 17 residues. CDR1 is LNHDA and CDR2 is SQIVND in the germline V gene (reference sequence). The germline V and J ends were trimmed by 3 bases and 5 bases, with 22 bases remaining between them. The sample comprised peripheral blood. This sequence joins TRBV19 and TRBJ1-2; D perhaps matches TRBD1 (5 bases). The sequence was collected from a woman of 80 years or more with active or convalescent COVID-19. The CDR3 protein is CASSIGDDRLVLYGYTF. The CDR3 DNA is TGTGCCAGTAGTATCGGAGACGACAGACTGGTTCTTTATGGCTACACCTTC.